This T cell receptor (beta chain) was documented in a study of identical twins (dated by TCRdb to 2015 to 2016). For context, the study as a whole: The study deep-sequenced TCR alpha and beta repertoires from monozygotic twins, unrelated adults of various ages and cord blood to test whether fetal clonotypes persist. Replicate twin experiments were performed at different times using different library preparation protocols to rule out contamination. On the study overall, not on this receptor specifically: Fewer insertions were carried by abundant cord blood beta clonotypes; a weaker similar trend was observed in young adult naive repertoires, while no such trend was observed in memory repertoires. Because the same donors could not be followed over many years, the conclusions depended on cross-sectional statistical analysis. Excess twin sharing in beta out-of-frame sequences was weaker because fewer shared sequences lowered the signal-to-noise ratio. Zero-insertion analyses could be partly confounded by invariant T cells such as MAIT and iNKT, though diverse VJ usage argued against such confounding for most clonotypes. Out-of-frame TCR alpha sharing in monozygotic twins was systematically underestimated by recombination models, whereas sharing between unrelated individuals was in agreement with the recombination models. Compared with coincidental sharing between unrelated individuals, out-of-frame TCR alpha sequences shared between twins had an excess of sequences with low generation probability.

This clonotype was found a few times. It has no known antigen specificity. No much larger clonotype is one base removed from it; base qualities were not supplied. Receptor amplification or capture employed 5' RACE. The sequencer was an Illumina HiSeq 2000. Template switching introduced a universal primer binding site; the final cDNA contained a unique molecular identifier, enabling accurate counting of TCR cDNA molecules. Specific primers in the conserved constant-segment region were used to synthesize first-strand cDNA for the TCR alpha and beta chains. To control for contamination, every cDNA library was double barcoded, receiving both a SMART-Mk sample barcode and Illumina barcodes. TruSeq adapter sequences and Illumina sample barcodes were added in two successive PCR steps. Sequencing of the TCR alpha and beta cDNA libraries was done on the Illumina HiSeq platform using custom primers. Turning to the authors' computational methods: Unique molecular identifiers were extracted from raw reads with MiGEC, and CDR3 positions were determined with MiXCR. Recombination models were inferred per individual with the repgenHMM and IGoR tools using an EM algorithm. Shared clonotype analysis was performed with the tcR package in R, normalizing sharing by the product of cloneset sizes. To study raw recombination free of thymic and clonal selection effects, out-of-frame nonproductive sequences were analyzed. The raw public reads went through TCRdb reprocessing: fastp at Q25, MiXCR clone calling, in-frame beta chains kept. When rows share a CDR3 protein, they turn into one entry using the most common DNA and genes. The V and J calls were determined by TCRdb, not by the authors. The sample has some 500,000 distinct CDR3 sequences on record, approximately 15% of them singletons. Approximately 0.98% of the sample belongs to the ten largest clones.

Only healthy Caucasian donors were included. Three pairs of female monozygotic twins, all aged about 18 to 30 years, made up the twin cohort. Positive isolation kits from Invitrogen were used to isolate the CD4+ and CD8+ T cell populations. CDR1 and CDR2, looked up from the germline V gene (reference sequence), are DFQATT and SNEGSKA. Its CDR3 holds 13 amino acids, cysteine through phenylalanine. Only the CDR3 DNA stays, 39 bases, in frame from base 1. V lost 5 bases and J lost 2 bases; the stretch between them is 13 bases long. These data also featured in a second study, about yellow fever vaccine responses in identical twins. The second study's authors report: According to the authors, in identical twins the way T cells responded to vaccination appeared partly convergent and partly personalized. The study precisely tracked vaccine-responding T cell clones in identical twins.

This clonotype was sampled from a woman aged 18-29 years in good health. The material sequenced was CD4+ T cells sorted from blood. The chain uses TRBV20-1 and TRBJ2-7; the D gene is perhaps TRBD1 or TRBD2, each of them matching over 7 bases. CDR3 protein: CSASTGRAYEQYF. The nucleotide sequence reads as follows: TGCAGTGCTTCGACAGGGAGGGCCTACGAGCAGTACTTC.